This T cell receptor beta chain appears in the sequencing data of a study of control samples from healthy donors and cancer patients (dated by TCRdb to the early 2020s). About this clone: Its recognized antigen is unknown. No much larger clone is present one base from it, and per-base qualities are unavailable. Other DNA variants within this sample encode the same CDR3.

From cysteine to phenylalanine, the CDR3 is 13 amino acids long. The DNA shown is the 39-base CDR3, in frame from base 1. Trimming takes 6 bases from V and 6 bases from J, and the germline ends sit 15 bases apart. The method behind the library was the immunoSEQ multiplex PCR assay. Entries here come from immuneACCESS through TCRdb and include only in-frame sequences with V and J called. Some clones fail to appear in such tables; in the studies checked, an unresolved V gene covers under half of the shortfall, and the cause of the remainder is unknown. Here the sample has about 190,000 clones; about nine tenths occur a single time. About 1.7% of the sample is taken by the ten largest.

Sequences were obtained from blood. Recombination connected TRBV12-3 or TRBV12-4 to TRBJ2-7; confidence is insufficient to name the D gene. The receptor was isolated from a man younger than 40 in good health. In nucleotides, the sequence is TGTGCCAGCAGACTCAGTGGAGTTGGCGAGCAGTACTTC. Translated, this is CASRLSGVGEQYF.